This T cell receptor (beta chain) was captured in a study of CD8 T cells in ankylosing spondylitis. Study findings and constraints: Enrichment of disease-linked clones was reportedly significant in matched ankylosing spondylitis synovial fluid.

The authors made TCR beta libraries by quantitative 5'-RACE with molecular barcodes. TCRdb processed the 5' RACE reads anew with MiXCR; each CDR3 protein has one entry. The sample has roughly 130,000 distinct CDR3 sequences; roughly 13% are singletons. V shed 5 bases and J 3 bases; nucleotides not matched to a gene: 8. In germline, CDR1 is MNHNS, CDR2 SASEGT. CDR3 length equals 15 residues. This clonotype occurred a few times. Its antigen is undetermined. V and J are TRBV6-1 and TRBJ1-2, with TRBD1 matching 8 bases. Sequenced sample: blood, either unsorted or a sorted T cell fraction (not recorded which). The TCR comes from a female donor with ankylosing spondylitis or in good health (not recorded which). The CDR3 here is CASSRAGQADYGYTF. Here the CDR3 DNA reads TGTGCCAGCAGTCGGGCGGGACAGGCGGACTATGGCTACACCTTC.